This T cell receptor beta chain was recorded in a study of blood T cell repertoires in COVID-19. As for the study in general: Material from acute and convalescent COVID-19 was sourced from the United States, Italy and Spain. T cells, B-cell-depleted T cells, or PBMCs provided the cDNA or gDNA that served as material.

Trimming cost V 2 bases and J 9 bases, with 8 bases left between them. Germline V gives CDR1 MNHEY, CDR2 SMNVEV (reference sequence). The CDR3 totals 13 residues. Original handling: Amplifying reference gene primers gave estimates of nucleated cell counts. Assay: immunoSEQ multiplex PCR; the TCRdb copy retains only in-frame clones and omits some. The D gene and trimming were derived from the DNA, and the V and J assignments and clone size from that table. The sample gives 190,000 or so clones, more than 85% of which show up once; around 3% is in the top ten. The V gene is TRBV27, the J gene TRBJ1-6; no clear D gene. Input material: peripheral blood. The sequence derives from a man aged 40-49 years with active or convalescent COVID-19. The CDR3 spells CASSLSGSSPLHF. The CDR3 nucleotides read TGTGCCAGCAGTTTAAGTGGCAGTTCACCCCTCCACTTT.